What follows describes a single TCR beta chain. The antigen it recognizes is unknown. Base quality data are lacking; no much larger clone is found one base away. The source of the sample is a study of cytomegalovirus exposure and HLA in healthy donors (dated by TCRdb to the late 2010s). In the study overall: An earlier analysis of 587 of the donors reported approximately 300 Gb of sequence data and 117 million unique TCR beta sequences obtained from around 190 million T cells. Roughly 290 gigabases of sequencing data and roughly 81 million unique TCR sequences made up an early release that covered fewer than 650 HLA-typed donors. Among the roughly 400 genotyped donors, approximately 77% belonged to the genetic ancestry cluster associated with self-reported Caucasian donors. The aim of the study was to test whether cataloging public T cell receptors could identify signatures of past pathogen exposure. The study used immunosequencing to profile the T cell repertoires of approximately 630 subjects and linked those repertoires to cytomegalovirus serostatus. Besides the first cohort of approximately 710 subjects, a separate validation cohort made up of 120 different subjects was used. High-throughput TCR immunosequencing, statistical association of individual TCRs with disease status, and machine learning were combined to predict cytomegalovirus infection status. To study patterns of TCR occurrence, a later analysis re-analyzed previously published TCR beta repertoires from 666 donors and added high-resolution HLA genotyping. The later analysis used no new phenotypic data to find candidate immune exposures, relying instead on TCR beta sequences and their occurrence across donors. An earlier analysis of several hundred of the donors applied high-throughput TCR beta sequencing to assess whether each TCR beta V gene segment acted as functional or pseudogenic. Donor age, sex, ethnicity and CMV serostatus were compiled together with the repertoire data. A later genetic analysis took genome-wide SNP genotypes for about 65% of the roughly 670 donors and used that subset as a discovery cohort. All discovery cohort repertoires had been generated on a single sequencing platform. Class I and class II HLA loci were covered by the typing at four-digit resolution. The number of typed donors differed by locus: roughly 629-640 for A, B, C, DRB1 and DQB1; 522 for DQA1; some 610 for DPA1; and 400 to 480 for DPB1. Roughly 5 DR-DQ haplotypes were treated as single units for association and clustering because of strong linkage in the cohort. On average, around 240,000 unique TCR beta nucleotide sequences were sequenced per donor among more than 350 genotyped donors of the cohort, with roughly 18% of those sequences being non-productive.

Results the study describes overall, beyond this receptor: In a later analysis, some 17,000 TCR beta sequences were associated with specific HLA alleles at a false discovery rate of 0.05. Compared with equally common non-associated chains, HLA-associated TCR beta chains in a later analysis were more clonally expanded and had lower generation probabilities. The presence/absence analyses assumed that sequencing depth was roughly uniform across donors, and that assumption may not be true. Because HLA typing was unavailable for some donors at each locus, only the typed subset was used in association tests. Immune exposure information for the cohort was limited to CMV serostatus. According to a later analysis, parvovirus B19, influenza, CMV and Epstein-Barr virus appeared linked to several top co-occurrence clusters. The study gave a list of 150 to 200 TCR beta chains associated with cytomegalovirus. Because counts were too low, more than 15 rarely observed V segments, including chromosome 9 orphons, were excluded from the earlier analysis of some 540 of the donors. Correlated functional status among segregating V segments might reflect linkage disequilibrium, but an unknown experimental factor could not be ruled out. Most TCR sequences were seen in very few donors, while some public TCRs were found in many individuals. This cohort had only TCR beta chains sequenced, and the lack of alpha or paired-chain data limited which features could be detected. In an earlier analysis of about 600 of the donors, most TCR beta V segments appeared in productive rearrangements about 87% or about 30% of the time, broadly matching IMGT annotations. According to a later analysis, most CMV-associated TCR beta chains appeared to be HLA-restricted, and the HLA associations seemed to be driven largely by CMV exposure. An association between a missense DCLRE1C variant and V-gene and J-gene trimming of TCR beta chains was found in a later genetic analysis and replicated in an independent cohort. According to the authors, the approach could potentially be generalized to other disease states and immunological phenotypes. According to a later genetic analysis, donors in an Asian-associated ancestry cluster had fewer N-insertions in productive TCRs than the approximately 630-donor mean. A cluster of highly shared sequence variants was judged likely to be a technical artifact of the sequencing pipeline. In a later analysis, TCR association rates were found to vary across HLA loci, with the most associated TCRs seen for DRB1 alleles and the fewest for HLA-C alleles. Some IMGT-functional V segments, including TRBV6-2 and TRBV6-3, could not be told apart with the 87-base-pair reads, so those segments were excluded. A further reported finding was that TCR beta sequences accurately predicted the HLA-A and HLA-B alleles for most subjects in the first cohort. In both the original and validation cohorts, the classifier was reported to diagnose cytomegalovirus status with high specificity and sensitivity. Three of the identified cytomegalovirus-associated TCR beta chains were confirmed in vitro to be specific for cytomegalovirus antigens. When HLA alleles, especially DR and DQ, strongly co-occurred, attributing TCR associations to individual alleles was difficult.

The cohort was made up of 666 healthy bone marrow donors. All cohort members were sampled while nominally healthy, although unrecorded immune exposures were likely present. The donor was CMV seropositive and was included in the group of 250 to 300 seropositive cohort members. Every donor gave a peripheral blood sample, and the peripheral blood mononuclear cells from that sample were used for TCR beta sequencing. Genomic DNA was extracted from the blood cell samples with the Qiagen DNeasy Blood Extraction Kit. Ends trimmed: V by 5 bases, J by 7 bases; bases unmatched to a gene: 6. CDR1 SGHTS and CDR2 YDEGEE were looked up in the germline V gene. The CDR3 spans 14 residues, from the cysteine through the phenylalanine. Only the CDR3 DNA is retained, 42 bases long and in frame from the first base. The method was the immunoSEQ multiplex PCR assay. For the multiplex PCR, a mixture combining 60 forward primers for TCR Vbeta segments and 13 reverse primers for TCR Jbeta segments was used. The CDR3 region of rearranged TCR beta genes was amplified from genomic DNA with a multiplex PCR assay. The amplified TCR beta libraries were sequenced on the Illumina HiSeq System as 87-base-pair reads. Processing in the source paper ran as follows. A later analysis counted about 82 million unique TCR beta chains across the 670 or so repertoires, and around 9.9 million of these chains were shared by at least two donors. A nearest-neighbor algorithm error-corrected the raw reads and collapsed the reads into unique sequences, merging closely related sequences to remove PCR and sequencing errors. Alignment of CDR3 sequences to IMGT reference sequences was used to assign V, D and J gene segments. For a sequence to be retained, a match of at least six nucleotides to both a V gene segment and a J gene segment was required. Rearrangements were called productive when the CDR3 lacked stop codons and stayed in frame with V and J; all others were non-productive. Following IMGT convention, CDR3 was defined as the stretch from the second conserved V-encoded cysteine to the conserved J-encoded phenylalanine. The earlier analysis of more than 450 of the donors excluded sequences that lacked an unambiguous match to a single V gene segment. An earlier analysis of around 600 of the donors classified V segments as functional when productive rearrangements were above 56.7% and as segregating when the standard deviation between donors was above 5%. A statistical classification framework was developed to diagnose cytomegalovirus status using the catalog of TCR beta chain sequences. In a later analysis, TCR nucleotide sequences were compared against IMGT/GENE-DB human TR gene sequences so that V and J genes could be assigned. In a later analysis, CDR3 sequences and most-parsimonious VDJ recombination scenarios were assigned using the TCRdist pipeline. In a later analysis, each TCR beta chain was defined by its CDR3 amino acid sequence together with its V-gene family, and reads lacking a unique V-gene family were excluded. As a way to deal with suspected cross-contamination and a sequencing artifact, a later analysis dropped hundreds of nucleotide sequences that were highly shared and had low generation probability. In a later analysis, a clonal expansion index for each public chain was calculated from normalized within-repertoire ranks of inferred template counts. Generation probabilities in a later analysis came from a VDJ recombination model fitted to out-of-frame rearrangements, and those results were checked against IGoR. In a later analysis, hypergeometric tests were used to score TCR-TCR, TCR-HLA and TCR-CMV co-occurrence, with a repertoire-size bias correction applied to TCR pairs. False discovery rates were estimated in a later analysis by permuting HLA or CMV assignments 20 times. A later analysis grouped co-occurring TCRs with DBSCAN, adding TCRdist sequence similarity when clustering within HLA-allele-positive subsets. Repertoires with fewer than 30,000 or more than 120,000 public chains, plus five repertoires with anomalous nucleotide sharing, were excluded from co-occurrence clustering. What TCRdb holds here is the immuneACCESS table cut down to in-frame rearrangements. Part of the clones is not present; checked against another copy, under half of the missing clones reflect an unresolved V gene, and the others are unexplained. The D gene and trimming were derived from the DNA, and the V and J assignments and clone size from that table. In this sample the table shows 120,000 or so clones, 81% of which occur a single time. The top ten clones comprise 3.5% to 4.5% of the sample.

The sequence is built from TRBV5-8 and TRBJ1-4, with 9 bases in between that match TRBD1. The TCR originated in a man aged 18 to 29 in good health and CMV-seropositive. Sequencing input: PBMCs. The CDR3 amino acid sequence is: CASRGTGITEKLFF. The DNA reads TGTGCCAGCAGGGGGACAGGGATTACTGAAAAACTGTTTTTT.